What follows is one TCR beta chain and its context. V was pared by 5 bases and J by 3 bases, with 14 bases between. The CDR3 has 15 residues. Germline lookup yields CDR1 MNHEY and CDR2 SVGAGI. The data are from a study of blood T cell repertoires in COVID-19. Using immunoSEQ multiplex PCR, the repertoire was profiled, and TCRdb retains in-frame clones only, with some absent. The data hold 150,000 to 200,000 clones, with over 70% observed a single time. This receptor was obtained from a man aged 70-80 years with acute or convalescent COVID-19. The chain combines TRBV6-5 with TRBJ2-4; D is perhaps TRBD2 (7 bases). Sequenced material: peripheral blood. The CDR3 protein is CASSTGEGGKNIQYF. CDR3 DNA sequence: TGTGCCAGCAGTACCGGGGAGGGGGGCAAAAACATTCAGTACTTC.